This T cell receptor beta chain was captured by sequencing in a study of early T cells in non-severe SARS-CoV-2 infection. Study results and caveats: VDJdb-based matching was biased toward anti-spike CD8 responses and missed private and CD4 specificities.

Trimming at V came to 0 bases and at J to 0 bases, leaving 7 bases not matched to a gene. The CDR3 is made up of 17 amino acids. Germline CDR1 is SEHNR and CDR2 is FQNEAQ (reference sequence). This clonotype was seen at least ten times. The antigen remains unidentified. Each single cDNA molecule received a unique molecular identifier. TCRdb processed the 5' RACE reads anew with MiXCR; each CDR3 protein has one entry. The data show some 64,000 distinct CDR3 sequences, less than 9.5% seen once. The sequences come from whole blood, collected at baseline. V and J are TRBV7-9 and TRBJ2-7, with 8 bases lining up with TRBD2. This clonotype was sampled from an adult who was a healthcare worker with PCR-confirmed SARS-CoV-2 infection or an uninfected control (not recorded which). The CDR3 DNA sequence: TGTGCCAGCAGCTTAGCAGGGGCAAGCGGGAGCTCCTACGAGCAGTACTTC. It translates to CASSLAGASGSSYEQYF. The full variable domain, completed using reference TRBV7-9 and TRBJ2-7, is DTGVSQNPRHKITKRGQNVTFRCDPISEHNRLYWYRQTLGQGPEFLTYFQNEAQLEKSRLLSDRFSAERPKGSFSTLEIQRTEQGDSAMYLCASSLAGASGSSYEQYFGPGTRLTVT.